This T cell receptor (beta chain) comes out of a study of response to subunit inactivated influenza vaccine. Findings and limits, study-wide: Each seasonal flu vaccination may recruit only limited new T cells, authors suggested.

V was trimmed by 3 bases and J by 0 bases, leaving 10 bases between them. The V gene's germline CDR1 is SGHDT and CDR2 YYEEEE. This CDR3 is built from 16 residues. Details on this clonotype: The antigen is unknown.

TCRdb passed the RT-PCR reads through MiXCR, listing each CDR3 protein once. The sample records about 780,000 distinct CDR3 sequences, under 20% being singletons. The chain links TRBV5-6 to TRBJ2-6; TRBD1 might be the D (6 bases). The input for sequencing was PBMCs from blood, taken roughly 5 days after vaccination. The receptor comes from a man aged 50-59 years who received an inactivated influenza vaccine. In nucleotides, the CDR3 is TGTGCCAGCAGCTCTACAGGGCGCTCTGGGGCCAACGTCCTGACTTTC. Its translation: CASSSTGRSGANVLTF.